What follows are 21 T cell receptor beta chains derived from one specimen sequenced in a study of blood T cells in healthy people across ages. Primers used in a second PCR of roughly 7 to 12 cycles were a sample-barcoded 5' primer and a J-beta primer mix. TCRdb processed the 5' RACE reads anew with MiXCR; each CDR3 protein has one entry. The repertoire includes over 1,500,000 distinct CDR3 sequences, around 48% of them detected once, and roughly 2.1% sits in the top ten. Specimen: blood. The receptors here all came from a woman between 40 and 50 years old in good health.

The chain has TRBV18 and TRBJ2-3, with 8 bases aligning to TRBD2. This CDR3 is 15 amino acids long. The V gene's germline CDR1 is KGHSH and CDR2 LQKENI. The junction had 6 bases not matched to a gene; V was cut back by 6 bases and J by 1 base. DNA for the CDR3: TGTGCCAGCTCCCCCGGGCGGGGGGGCACAGATACGCAGTATTTT. Translation gives CASSPGRGGTDTQYF. The whole variable domain, remainder taken from reference TRBV18 and TRBJ2-3, is NAGVMQNPRHLVRRRGQEARLRCSPMKGHSHVYWYRQLPEEGLKFMVYLQKENIIDESGMPKERFSAEFPKEGPSILRIQQVVRGDSAAYFCASSPGRGGTDTQYFGPGTRLTVL.

This chain joins TRBV7-2 and TRBJ2-4, with D perhaps assigned TRBD1 or TRBD2 (5 bases each). The DNA end is a closer match to TRBJ2-5, so the J assignment may be wrong. The CDR3 contains 14 residues. Germline values: CDR1 SGHTA, CDR2 FQGNSA. The CDR3 here is CASSFRGGKETQYF. Written as DNA, the CDR3 is TGTGCCAGCAGCTTTCGTGGGGGAAAAGAGACCCAGTACTTC.

The chain carries TRBV7-9 and TRBJ2-5, with D possibly called TRBD1 or TRBD2 (5 bases each). The CDR3 runs to 15 residues. Germline V gene sequence: CDR1 SEHNR, CDR2 FQNEAQ (reference sequence). V shed 0 bases and J shed 4 bases, with 12 bases lying between them. CDR3 DNA: TGTGCCAGCAGCTTAGCGGGGGAGACGTTAGAGACCCAGTACTTC. It codes for CASSLAGETLETQYF.

The chain combines TRBV27 with TRBJ1-1; D gene uncertain. Germline V gene data show CDR1 as MNHEY and CDR2 as SMNVEV (reference sequence). V shed 1 base and J shed 1 base, with 19 bases lying between them. The CDR3 runs 18 residues. For the CDR3, the DNA is TGTGCCAGCAGTTTATTTCCTCCCTTGGGCAGTCAGAACACTGAAGCTTTCTTT. Protein product: CASSLFPPLGSQNTEAFF.

This clonotype has more than one count but fewer than ten. The chain has TRBV24-1 and TRBJ2-3; 11 positions agree with TRBD2. Per germline, CDR1 KGHDR and CDR2 SFDVKD. V lost 5 bases and J lost 8; bases outside the gene matches: 8. The CDR3 has 15 amino acids. The CDR3 region is CATSGLAGSPGTQYF. The DNA for the CDR3 is TGTGCCACCAGTGGACTAGCGGGGTCCCCGGGTACGCAGTATTTT.

This chain uses TRBV6-5 with TRBJ1-2; possible D gene TRBD1, 5 bases. From germline, CDR1 is MNHEY and CDR2 SVGAGI. V lost 2 bases to trimming and J lost 2 bases, with 12 bases between them. This CDR3 has 15 residues. The CDR3 is CASSYGAGKNYGYTF. In DNA form, the CDR3 reads TGTGCCAGCAGTTACGGGGCAGGGAAGAACTATGGCTACACCTTC.

This chain joins TRBV11-2 and TRBJ2-3; perhaps TRBD1 as D (5 bases). The germline gives CDR1 SGHAT, CDR2 FQNNGV. This CDR3 region has 14 residues. Trimming left V 6 bases short and J 4 bases short, with 14 bases between. The CDR3: CASSRVGAPDTQYF. The CDR3 region has the DNA TGTGCCAGCAGTAGGGTAGGGGCCCCAGATACGCAGTATTTT.

This clonotype has only a few counts. J is TRBJ1-5 and V is TRBV7-9; the match to TRBD1 covers 7 bases. Germline V gene lookup returns CDR1 SEHNR and CDR2 FQNEAQ (reference sequence). V lost 5 bases to trimming and J lost 6 bases; unmatched junction nucleotides: 10. The CDR3 has 15 amino acids. The CDR3 nucleotides read TGTGCCAGCAGCGGTACAGGGGCGGCCGGTCAGCCCCAGCATTTT. Translated: CASSGTGAAGQPQHF.

V gene TRBV20-1 combines with J gene TRBJ1-2; D is perhaps TRBD1 (6 bases). Germline values: CDR1 DFQATT, CDR2 SNEGSKA (reference sequence). Trimming cost V 5 bases and J 2 bases, with 15 bases left between them. The CDR3 runs 14 residues. The CDR3 is CSAHVQGWNYGYTF. CDR3 DNA: TGCAGTGCTCATGTGCAGGGGTGGAACTATGGCTACACCTTC.

This sequence joins TRBV20-1 and TRBJ1-2, with D tentatively TRBD1 (5 bases). The V end was cut by 6 bases, the J end by 8 bases, with 22 bases between. The CDR3 loop spans 14 amino acids. Germline CDR1 is DFQATT and CDR2 is SNEGSKA (reference sequence). CDR3 in DNA: TGCAGTGCCGGAGAGGTTGGGCAGGGCGACGGCTACACCTTC. Encoded protein: CSAGEVGQGDGYTF.

CDR3 amino acids: CASTGGQDYGYTF. DNA of the CDR3: TGTGCCAGCACCGGAGGACAGGATTATGGCTACACCTTC. The V gene is TRBV2, the J gene TRBJ1-2; TRBD1 aligns across 7 bases. With 7 bases clipped from V and 5 bases from J, the junction kept 7 bases outside the gene matches. Germline values: CDR1 SNHLY, CDR2 FYNNEI. The CDR3 covers 13 residues.

The chain has TRBV4-3 and TRBJ1-5; 7 bases line up with TRBD1. The CDR3 has 16 residues. Germline loops: CDR1 LGHNA, CDR2 YSLEER. The J segment lost 2 bases and the V segment lost 0 bases, leaving 4 bases of the junction unmatched. The CDR3 loop is CASSQDTGEGNQPQHF. For the CDR3, the DNA is TGCGCCAGCAGCCAAGATACAGGGGAGGGCAATCAGCCCCAGCATTTT.

This clonotype has a handful of counts. The chain recombines TRBV29-1 with TRBJ1-2, with D possibly matching TRBD1 (6 bases). V was cut by 5 bases and J by 4 bases, with 14 bases left in between. The CDR3 has 13 residues. CDR1 and CDR2 from the germline V gene are SQVTM and ANQGSEA. The chain's CDR3 is CSVQTGAPYGYTF. The CDR3 DNA reads as TGCAGCGTTCAGACAGGAGCCCCCTATGGCTACACCTTC. The full variable domain, its missing parts supplied by reference TRBV29-1 and TRBJ1-2, is SAVISQKPSRDICQRGTSLTIQCQVDSQVTMMFWYRQQPGQSLTLIATANQGSEATYESGFVIDKFPISRPNLTFSTLTVSNMSPEDSSIYLCSVQTGAPYGYTFGSGTRLTVV.

The V call is TRBV29-1, the J call TRBJ1-2; TRBD1 is a possible D gene (5 bases). The CDR3 extends over 13 amino acids. The germline V gene encodes CDR1 SQVTM and CDR2 ANQGSEA. V was clipped by 7 bases and J by 4 bases, with 16 bases between them. This chain's CDR3 is CSAQQTGVYGYTF. For the CDR3, the DNA is TGCAGCGCTCAACAGACGGGGGTCTATGGCTACACCTTC.

V and J are TRBV4-3 and TRBJ1-1; D perhaps matches TRBD1 (5 bases). This CDR3 contains 15 residues. Germline assignment: CDR1 LGHNA and CDR2 YSLEER. The V gene lost 0 bases and the J gene lost 1 base, with 9 bases spanning the gap. CDR3 nucleotides: TGCGCCAGCAGCCAAGATCGGGGCCCGAACACTGAAGCTTTCTTT. Translated, it gives CASSQDRGPNTEAFF.

This clonotype is a singleton in its sample. The V gene is TRBV7-2, the J gene TRBJ2-3, with D possibly TRBD1 on 5 matching bases. The V end lost 7 bases, the J end lost 4 bases, and 15 bases lay between the germline ends. This CDR3 region has 14 residues. The germline V gene encodes CDR1 SGHTA and CDR2 FQGNSA. The DNA for the CDR3 is TGTGCCAGCACCCATAGGTGGGGCGCAGATACGCAGTATTTT. It codes for CASTHRWGADTQYF.

The chain is built from TRBV4-1 and TRBJ1-6; no definite D call. Per the germline V gene, CDR1 is MGHRA and CDR2 is YSYEKL. V lost 6 bases and J lost 7, with 10 bases in between. CDR3 size: 13 residues. Here the CDR3 DNA reads TGCGCCAGCAGACCGAGCCTAAATTCACCCCTCCACTTT. Its translation: CASRPSLNSPLHF.

The chain is built from TRBV7-2 and TRBJ2-3; D is ambiguous. The CDR3 runs 15 residues. The ends were cut back, 0 bases at V and 6 bases at J, with 13 bases in the middle. Germline V gene data show CDR1 as SGHTA and CDR2 as FQGNSA. CDR3 loop: CASSLATDPVDTQYF. DNA of the CDR3: TGTGCCAGCAGCTTAGCCACCGACCCCGTGGATACGCAGTATTTT.

This chain links TRBV5-6 with TRBJ2-7, with 12 bases that match TRBD2. V lost 0 bases, J lost 7 bases, and 11 bases stayed unmatched. The V gene's germline CDR1 is SGHDT and CDR2 YYEEEE. The CDR3 is 17 residues long. The CDR3 nucleotides read TGTGCCAGCAGCTTGGCCCCTAGCGGGGGGGTATACAATGAGCAGTACTTC. The encoded protein is CASSLAPSGGVYNEQYF.

J is TRBJ1-4 and V is TRBV6-5; D ambiguous. V dropped 2 bases and J dropped 4 bases, with 14 bases sitting between them. Germline V CDR1 and CDR2: MNHEY, SVGAGI. This CDR3 has 16 residues. CDR3 bases: TGTGCCAGCAGTTACCGGTTATGGCTCTATAATGAAAAACTGTTTTTT. Translated, it gives CASSYRLWLYNEKLFF.

This clonotype turned up a few times. The chain links TRBV6-6 to TRBJ1-2; 9 bases agree with TRBD1. CDR1 and CDR2 (germline): MNHNY, SVGAGI (reference sequence). J gave up 8 bases and V 5 bases, and 12 bases lay outside the gene matches. This CDR3 is built from 15 residues. CDR3 sequence reads: CASSPPQQGAQGYTF. The CDR3 DNA follows: TGTGCCAGCAGTCCACCTCAACAGGGGGCGCAAGGCTACACCTTC.